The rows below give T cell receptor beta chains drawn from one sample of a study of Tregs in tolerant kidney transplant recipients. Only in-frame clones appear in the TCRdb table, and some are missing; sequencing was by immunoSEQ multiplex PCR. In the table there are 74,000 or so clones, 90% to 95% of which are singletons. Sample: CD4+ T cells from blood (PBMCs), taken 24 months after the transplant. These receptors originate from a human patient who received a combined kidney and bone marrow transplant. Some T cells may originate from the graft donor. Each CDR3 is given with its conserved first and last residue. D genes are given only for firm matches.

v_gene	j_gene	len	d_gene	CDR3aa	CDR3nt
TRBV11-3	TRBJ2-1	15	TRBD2	CASNQLAGPTNEQFF	TGTGCCAGCAACCAACTAGCGGGACCGACCAATGAGCAGTTCTTC
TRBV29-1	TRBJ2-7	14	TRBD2	CSVLGLAGVYEQYF	TGCAGCGTTTTGGGACTAGCGGGAGTCTACGAGCAGTACTTC
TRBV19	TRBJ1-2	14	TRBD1	CASSPAGTGGGYTF	TGTGCCAGTAGTCCCGCCGGGACAGGGGGAGGCTACACCTTC
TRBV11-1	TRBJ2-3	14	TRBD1	CASSIRTGPDTQYF	TGTGCCAGCAGCATAAGGACAGGGCCAGATACGCAGTATTTT
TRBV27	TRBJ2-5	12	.	CASSFHGETQYF	TGTGCCAGCAGTTTCCACGGAGAGACCCAGTACTTC
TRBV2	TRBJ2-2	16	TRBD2	CASSELGGGETGELFF	TGTGCCAGCAGTGAATTAGGCGGGGGGGAGACCGGGGAGCTGTTTTTT
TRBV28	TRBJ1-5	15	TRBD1	CAGQTRQGSNQPQHF	TGTGCCGGACAAACGCGACAGGGGAGTAATCAGCCCCAGCATTTT
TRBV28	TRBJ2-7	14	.	CASEPAAPSYEQYF	TGTGCCAGCGAACCGGCGGCCCCATCCTACGAGCAGTACTTC
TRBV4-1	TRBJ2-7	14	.	CASRPGVISYEQYF	TGCGCCAGCAGGCCAGGGGTTATCTCCTACGAGCAGTACTTC
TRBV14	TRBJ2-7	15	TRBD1	CASSRTTGGAYEQYF	TGTGCCAGCAGCCGTACGACAGGGGGTGCCTACGAGCAGTACTTC
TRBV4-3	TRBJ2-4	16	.	CASSQDGWQVKNIQYF	TGCGCCAGCAGCCAAGACGGTTGGCAGGTGAAAAACATTCAGTACTTC
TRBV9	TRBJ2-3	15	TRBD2	CASSVLAGDTDTQYF	TGTGCCAGCAGCGTACTAGCGGGGGACACAGATACGCAGTATTTT
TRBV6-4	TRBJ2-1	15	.	CASSDLREAGNEQFF	TGTGCCAGCAGTGACCTCCGGGAAGCCGGCAATGAGCAGTTCTTC
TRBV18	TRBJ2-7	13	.	CASSPGSPGEQYF	TGTGCCAGCTCACCAGGGTCACCGGGAGAGCAGTACTTC
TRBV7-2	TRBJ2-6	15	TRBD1	CASSLDRAGANVLTF	TGTGCCAGCAGCCTTGACAGGGCTGGGGCCAACGTCCTGACTTTC
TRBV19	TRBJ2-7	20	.	CASSIGQGGRVRQGTREQYF	TGTGCCAGTAGTATAGGGCAGGGGGGGCGGGTCCGACAGGGGACTCGCGAGCAGTACTTC